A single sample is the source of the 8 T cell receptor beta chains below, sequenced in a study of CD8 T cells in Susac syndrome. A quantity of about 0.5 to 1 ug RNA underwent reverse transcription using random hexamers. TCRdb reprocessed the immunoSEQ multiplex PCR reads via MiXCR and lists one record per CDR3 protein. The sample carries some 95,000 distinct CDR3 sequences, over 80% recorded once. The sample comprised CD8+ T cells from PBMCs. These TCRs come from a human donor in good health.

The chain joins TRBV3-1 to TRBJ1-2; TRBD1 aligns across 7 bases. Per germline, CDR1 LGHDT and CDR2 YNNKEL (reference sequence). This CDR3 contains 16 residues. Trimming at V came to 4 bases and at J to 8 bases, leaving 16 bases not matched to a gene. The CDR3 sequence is CASSLLMGATGYGYTF. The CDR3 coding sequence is TGTGCCAGCAGCCTTCTTATGGGGGCGACAGGGTACGGCTACACCTTC. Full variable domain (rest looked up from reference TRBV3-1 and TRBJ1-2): DTAVSQTPKYLVTQMGNDKSIKCEQNLGHDTMYWYKQDSKKFLKIMFSYNNKELIINETVPNRFSPKSPDKAHLNLHINSLELGDSAVYFCASSLLMGATGYGYTFGSGTRLTVV.

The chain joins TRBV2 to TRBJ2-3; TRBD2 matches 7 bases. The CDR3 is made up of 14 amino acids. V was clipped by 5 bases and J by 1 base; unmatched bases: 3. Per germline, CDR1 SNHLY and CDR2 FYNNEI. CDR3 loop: CASSSAGGTDTQYF. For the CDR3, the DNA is TGTGCCAGCAGTTCGGCGGGGGGCACAGATACGCAGTATTTT.

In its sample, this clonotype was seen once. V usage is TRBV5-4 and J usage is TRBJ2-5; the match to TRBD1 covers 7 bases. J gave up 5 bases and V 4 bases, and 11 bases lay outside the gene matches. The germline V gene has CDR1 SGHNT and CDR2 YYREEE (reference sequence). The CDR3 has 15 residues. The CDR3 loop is CASSPWRGGGETQYF. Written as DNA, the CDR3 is TGTGCCAGCAGCCCGTGGAGAGGGGGCGGCGAGACCCAGTACTTC.

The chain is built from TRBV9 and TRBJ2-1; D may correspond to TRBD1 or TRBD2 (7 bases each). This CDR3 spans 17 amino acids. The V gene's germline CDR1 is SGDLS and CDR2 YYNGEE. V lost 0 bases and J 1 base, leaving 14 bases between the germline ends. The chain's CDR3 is CASSVDQGGLSYNEQFF. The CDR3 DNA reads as TGTGCCAGCAGCGTAGATCAGGGGGGGCTATCCTACAATGAGCAGTTCTTC.

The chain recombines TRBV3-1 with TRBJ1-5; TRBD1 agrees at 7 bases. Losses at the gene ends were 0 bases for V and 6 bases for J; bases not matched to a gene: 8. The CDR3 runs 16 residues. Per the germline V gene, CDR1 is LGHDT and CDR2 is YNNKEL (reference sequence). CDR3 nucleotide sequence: TGTGCCAGCAGCCAAGATCTTGGAGGGGGCACTCAGCCCCAGCATTTT. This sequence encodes CASSQDLGGGTQPQHF.

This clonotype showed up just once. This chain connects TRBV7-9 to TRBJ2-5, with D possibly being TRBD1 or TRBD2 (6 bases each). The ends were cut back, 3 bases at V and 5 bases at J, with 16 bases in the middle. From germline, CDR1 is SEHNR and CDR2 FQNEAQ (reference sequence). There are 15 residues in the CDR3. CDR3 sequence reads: CASSLGPGGWETQYF. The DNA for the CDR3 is TGTGCCAGCAGCTTGGGACCCGGGGGCTGGGAGACCCAGTACTTC.

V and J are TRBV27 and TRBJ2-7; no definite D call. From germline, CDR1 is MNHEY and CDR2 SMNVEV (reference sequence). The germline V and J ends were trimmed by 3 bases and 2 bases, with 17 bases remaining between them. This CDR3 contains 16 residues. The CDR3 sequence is CASSFSLETSTYEQYF. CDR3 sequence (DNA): TGTGCCAGCAGTTTCTCCCTGGAGACATCGACCTACGAGCAGTACTTC.

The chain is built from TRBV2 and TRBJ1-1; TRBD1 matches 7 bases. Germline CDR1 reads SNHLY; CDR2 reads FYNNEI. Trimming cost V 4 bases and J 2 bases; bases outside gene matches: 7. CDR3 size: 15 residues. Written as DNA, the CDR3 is TGTGCCAGCAGTGGGACAGGCCTTCCTAACACTGAAGCTTTCTTT. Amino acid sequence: CASSGTGLPNTEAFF.